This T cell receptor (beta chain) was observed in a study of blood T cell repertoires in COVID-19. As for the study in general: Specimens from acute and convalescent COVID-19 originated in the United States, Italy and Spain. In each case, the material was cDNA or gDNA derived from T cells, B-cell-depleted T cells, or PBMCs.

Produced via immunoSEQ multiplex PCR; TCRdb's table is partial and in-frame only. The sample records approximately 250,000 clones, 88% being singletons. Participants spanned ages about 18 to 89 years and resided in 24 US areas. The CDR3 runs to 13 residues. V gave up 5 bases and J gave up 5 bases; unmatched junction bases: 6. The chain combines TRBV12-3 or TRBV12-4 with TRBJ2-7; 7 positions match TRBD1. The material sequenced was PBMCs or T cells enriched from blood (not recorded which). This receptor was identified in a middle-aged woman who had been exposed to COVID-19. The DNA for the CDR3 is TGTGCCAGCAGTAGAAACCAGGGGGACGAGCAGTACTTC. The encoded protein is CASSRNQGDEQYF.